This TCR beta chain was documented in a study of CD8 T cells in ankylosing spondylitis. Findings and caveats of the study: Blood of patients with ankylosing spondylitis appeared to be characterized by a TCR beta motif of eight or nine highly homologous variants.

The CDR3 has 14 residues. Trimming removed 6 bases at V and 5 bases at J, with 14 bases between. Germline lookup yields CDR1 MGHRA and CDR2 YSYEKL. One entry per CDR3 protein, called by TCRdb with MiXCR from the 5' RACE reads. This table holds 30,000 to 45,000 distinct CDR3 sequences, 10% found once. This clonotype has at least ten counts. Its matching antigen is unknown. This chain connects TRBV4-1 to TRBJ1-3; possibly TRBD1 for D (6 bases). The sequence came from a male donor with ankylosing spondylitis or in good health (not recorded which). Sequencing was performed on blood, either unsorted or a sorted T cell fraction (not recorded which). In DNA form, the CDR3 reads TGCGCCAGCAGTCAACCAGGGGCTCGAAACACCATATATTTT. Translated, it gives CASSQPGARNTIYF.